This T cell receptor beta chain was captured in a study of beta chain features in type 1 diabetes. Findings of the study overall: All four CD4+ subsets of Type 1 diabetes patients contained TCRB CDR3s that were moderately but significantly shorter.

The V gene's germline CDR1 is SQVTM and CDR2 ANQGSEA. The CDR3 loop spans 13 amino acids. The ends were cut back, 4 bases at V and 0 bases at J, with 4 bases in the middle. In its sample, this clone was seen a few times. The antigen is undetermined. This same CDR3 is encoded by further DNA sequences in the sample. It was one heparinised blood draw, averaging about 120 mL, that each donor gave. Sorting of CD4+ naive, central memory, regulatory and stem cell-like memory cells was performed via CD45RO/CCR7/CD25/CD127/CD95/CD27. The authors reverse transcribed all of the isolated RNA, so sequencing captured expressed TCRB transcripts. The data were produced by immunoSEQ multiplex PCR, yet TCRdb's version contains in-frame clones alone and is incomplete. This sample has about 650,000 clones, with roughly 12% found just once.

Sequenced input: naive CD4+ T cells from blood. J is TRBJ2-6 and V is TRBV29-1; D gene ambiguous. The receptor comes from a man aged 25-45 years with type 1 diabetes. Written as DNA, the CDR3 is TGCAGCGTTGCGAACTCTGGGGCCAACGTCCTGACTTTC. Translating it yields CSVANSGANVLTF.